The rows below give T cell receptor beta chains drawn from one sample of a study of blood T cells in healthy people across ages. TCRdb passed the 5' RACE reads through MiXCR, listing each CDR3 protein once. The sample holds 800,000 to 1,300,000 distinct CDR3 sequences, approximately 25% seen once. The sample also formed part of further work on T cells of mothers and their children.

Sequencing was done on a sample of blood. These receptors came from a girl aged 2 to 9 in good health. Both conserved end residues are part of each CDR3. Fields, in order: CDR3 protein, CDR3 DNA, D gene, clone size, J gene, V gene. A D gene is named only where the DNA matches it firmly. Clone size is stated in some rows and not others, as once, few, many or a class when expanded.

CDR3: CASRGDRVASGELFF
DNA: TGTGCCAGCAGAGGGGACAGGGTGGCTTCAGGGGAGCTGTTTTTT
D: TRBD1
size: -
J: TRBJ2-2
V: TRBV12-3/TRBV12-4

CDR3: CASSFRKASGGPYEQYF
DNA: TGTGCCAGCAGTTTCCGGAAGGCTAGCGGGGGTCCCTACGAGCAGTACTTC
D: TRBD2
size: few
J: TRBJ2-7
V: TRBV6-2/TRBV6-3

CDR3: CASSHGEVYGYTF
DNA: TGTGCCAGCAGTCACGGGGAGGTCTATGGCTACACCTTC
D: -
size: -
J: TRBJ1-2
V: TRBV6-6

CDR3: CASSQEGLGSETQYF
DNA: TGTGCCAGCAGCCAAGAAGGGCTCGGTAGTGAGACCCAGTACTTC
D: -
size: -
J: TRBJ2-5
V: TRBV3-1

CDR3: CASKLGQGFEQYF
DNA: TGTGCCAGCAAACTGGGTCAGGGTTTCGAGCAGTACTTC
D: -
size: -
J: TRBJ2-7
V: TRBV3-1

CDR3: CAGSRSSYEQYF
DNA: TGTGCCGGTTCTAGGAGCTCCTACGAGCAGTACTTC
D: -
size: -
J: TRBJ2-7
V: TRBV28

CDR3: CASSARQGLTYNEQFF
DNA: TGTGCCAGCAGCGCCCGACAGGGATTGACCTACAATGAGCAGTTCTTC
D: TRBD1
size: few
J: TRBJ2-1
V: TRBV7-6

CDR3: CASSLRPSGKETQYF
DNA: TGTGCCAGCAGCTTAAGGCCTAGCGGTAAAGAGACCCAGTACTTC
D: TRBD2
size: few
J: TRBJ2-5
V: TRBV7-3

CDR3: CASSLILGGTDTQYF
DNA: TGTGCCAGCAGCTTAATACTTGGGGGCACAGATACGCAGTATTTT
D: -
size: -
J: TRBJ2-3
V: TRBV7-3

CDR3: CSVKGGRSYEQYF
DNA: TGCAGCGTCAAAGGGGGCCGGTCCTACGAGCAGTACTTC
D: TRBD1
size: few
J: TRBJ2-7
V: TRBV29-1

CDR3: CSAQSGTTQYF
DNA: TGCAGTGCTCAAAGCGGGACGACGCAGTATTTT
D: TRBD2
size: few
J: TRBJ2-3
V: TRBV20-1

CDR3: CATSVGDEQYF
DNA: TGTGCCACCAGTGTCGGGGACGAGCAGTACTTC
D: -
size: -
J: TRBJ2-7
V: TRBV24-1

CDR3: CASSLKLAGSKAGELFF
DNA: TGTGCCAGCAGCTTAAAGTTAGCGGGGTCTAAGGCCGGGGAGCTGTTTTTT
D: TRBD2
size: few
J: TRBJ2-2
V: TRBV7-3

CDR3: CASSLNTVGGELFF
DNA: TGCGCCAGCAGCTTGAATACCGTTGGAGGGGAGCTGTTTTTT
D: -
size: few
J: TRBJ2-2
V: TRBV5-1

CDR3: CASSSTQTGGPNGETQYF
DNA: TGTGCCAGCAGTTCAACCCAGACAGGGGGCCCAAATGGGGAGACCCAGTACTTC
D: TRBD1
size: -
J: TRBJ2-5
V: TRBV27

CDR3: CASSTWGWDGYTF
DNA: TGCGCCAGCAGTACTTGGGGTTGGGATGGCTACACCTTC
D: -
size: -
J: TRBJ1-2
V: TRBV5-1

CDR3: CSARSGRKGETQYF
DNA: TGCAGTGCTAGGTCCGGGAGGAAGGGAGAGACCCAGTACTTC
D: TRBD2
size: few
J: TRBJ2-5
V: TRBV20-1

CDR3: CASSHRDRSTDTQYF
DNA: TGTGCCAGCAGCCACCGGGACAGAAGCACAGATACGCAGTATTTT
D: TRBD1
size: few
J: TRBJ2-3
V: TRBV7-9

CDR3: CSVQLTGNSGANVLTF
DNA: TGCAGCGTTCAACTGACAGGGAACTCTGGGGCCAACGTCCTGACTTTC
D: TRBD1
size: many
J: TRBJ2-6
V: TRBV29-1

CDR3: CASSARQAGPYNSPLHF
DNA: TGTGCCAGCAGCGCTCGACAGGCCGGTCCCTATAATTCACCCCTCCACTTT
D: -
size: -
J: TRBJ1-6
V: TRBV6-1

CDR3: CSVVTRLSSYEQYF
DNA: TGCAGCGTGGTGACTAGACTAAGCTCCTACGAGCAGTACTTC
D: -
size: -
J: TRBJ2-7
V: TRBV29-1

CDR3: CASSMVGKNIQYF
DNA: TGTGCCAGTAGTATGGTGGGGAAAAACATTCAGTACTTC
D: -
size: many
J: TRBJ2-4
V: TRBV19

CDR3: CASTPGFEETQYF
DNA: TGTGCCAGCACCCCGGGGTTCGAAGAGACCCAGTACTTC
D: -
size: -
J: TRBJ2-5
V: TRBV6-2/TRBV6-3

CDR3: CATSDGTGSSSYNEQFF
DNA: TGTGCCACCAGTGATGGGACAGGGTCAAGCTCCTACAATGAGCAGTTCTTC
D: TRBD1
size: -
J: TRBJ2-1
V: TRBV24-1

CDR3: CRVQGAETQYF
DNA: TGCAGGGTTCAAGGGGCAGAGACCCAGTACTTC
D: -
size: few
J: TRBJ2-5
V: TRBV29-1

CDR3: CASILTGGNTEAFF
DNA: TGTGCCAGCATCCTGACAGGGGGTAACACTGAAGCTTTCTTT
D: TRBD1
size: few
J: TRBJ1-1
V: TRBV6-2/TRBV6-3

CDR3: CAGSPPGNTEAFF
DNA: TGTGCCGGCAGCCCACCAGGGAACACTGAAGCTTTCTTT
D: -
size: few
J: TRBJ1-1
V: TRBV7-9

CDR3: CASSFTGPGDEQYF
DNA: TGTGCCAGCAGCTTCACCGGGCCCGGCGACGAGCAGTACTTC
D: -
size: few
J: TRBJ2-7
V: TRBV7-8

CDR3: CSARGTRGYTF
DNA: TGCAGTGCTAGAGGGACACGTGGCTACACCTTC
D: -
size: few
J: TRBJ1-2
V: TRBV20-1

CDR3: CASSQVGRSYEQYF
DNA: TGTGCCAGCAGCCAAGTGGGCCGATCCTACGAGCAGTACTTC
D: -
size: -
J: TRBJ2-7
V: TRBV3-1

CDR3: CSVEEIRDSTYNEQFF
DNA: TGCAGCGTTGAAGAGATACGGGACAGTACTTACAATGAGCAGTTCTTC
D: TRBD1
size: few
J: TRBJ2-1
V: TRBV29-1

CDR3: CASSLKGPGPTFQGTQYF
DNA: TGTGCCAGCAGCTTAAAGGGTCCCGGGCCAACCTTCCAAGGTACCCAGTACTTC
D: -
size: -
J: TRBJ2-5
V: TRBV7-9

CDR3: CASLKGGNEQFF
DNA: TGTGCCAGTCTAAAGGGTGGCAATGAGCAGTTCTTC
D: -
size: -
J: TRBJ2-1
V: TRBV5-4

CDR3: CASSTATSSGNTGELFF
DNA: TGTGCCAGCAGCACGGCAACTAGTTCGGGGAACACCGGGGAGCTGTTTTTT
D: -
size: -
J: TRBJ2-2
V: TRBV5-8

CDR3: CASSFTVGDTQYF
DNA: TGTGCCAGCAGCTTTACGGTTGGAGATACGCAGTATTTT
D: -
size: -
J: TRBJ2-3
V: TRBV7-8

CDR3: CAISATDYGYTF
DNA: TGTGCCATCAGTGCTACCGACTATGGCTACACCTTC
D: -
size: -
J: TRBJ1-2
V: TRBV10-3

CDR3: CSVEDRGEGNEQYF
DNA: TGCAGCGTTGAGGACAGGGGAGAGGGAAATGAGCAGTATTTT
D: TRBD1
size: few
J: TRBJ2-3
V: TRBV29-1

CDR3: CSGEDSSSYEQYF
DNA: TGCAGCGGGGAGGATAGCAGCTCCTACGAGCAGTACTTC
D: -
size: -
J: TRBJ2-7
V: TRBV29-1

CDR3: CASSSGIMNTEAFF
DNA: TGTGCCAGCAGCTCAGGAATTATGAACACCGAAGCTTTCTTT
D: -
size: -
J: TRBJ1-1
V: TRBV7-2

CDR3: CASTSRGEQYF
DNA: TGTGCCAGCACCTCGAGGGGCGAGCAGTACTTC
D: -
size: -
J: TRBJ2-7
V: TRBV12-3/TRBV12-4

CDR3: CASSQDSGAAYNEQFF
DNA: TGTGCCAGCAGCCAAGATAGCGGAGCAGCCTACAATGAGCAGTTCTTC
D: -
size: -
J: TRBJ2-1
V: TRBV4-2

CDR3: CASSGLMAKNIQYF
DNA: TGTGCCAGCAGTGGCTTAATGGCCAAAAACATTCAGTACTTC
D: -
size: few
J: TRBJ2-4
V: TRBV28

CDR3: CASSGQQGAGTQYF
DNA: TGTGCCAGTAGCGGACAGCAGGGCGCGGGTACGCAGTATTTT
D: -
size: -
J: TRBJ2-3
V: TRBV19

CDR3: CASSLRGGSGEKLFF
DNA: TGTGCCAGCAGTTTAAGGGGAGGGTCTGGGGAAAAACTGTTTTTT
D: -
size: few
J: TRBJ1-4
V: TRBV12-3/TRBV12-4

CDR3: CATTSKFTAVQDTQYF
DNA: TGTGCCACCACCTCAAAATTCACAGCGGTGCAAGATACGCAGTATTTT
D: -
size: few
J: TRBJ2-3
V: TRBV15

CDR3: CASSPITSDHEQFF
DNA: TGTGCCAGCAGCCCGATAACTAGTGACCATGAGCAGTTCTTC
D: -
size: -
J: TRBJ2-1
V: TRBV5-5

CDR3: CASSEYRQPQHF
DNA: TGCGCCAGCAGTGAGTACCGACAGCCCCAGCATTTT
D: -
size: few
J: TRBJ1-5
V: TRBV10-2

CDR3: CASSLAGGRLDEQFF
DNA: TGTGCCAGCAGCCTGGCGGGGGGGCGTTTGGATGAGCAGTTCTTC
D: TRBD2
size: -
J: TRBJ2-1
V: TRBV7-2

CDR3: CASRDSGGQETQYF
DNA: TGTGCCAGCAGGGACAGCGGGGGGCAAGAGACCCAGTACTTC
D: TRBD2
size: -
J: TRBJ2-5
V: TRBV2

CDR3: CASSDYAGGTTDTQYF
DNA: TGTGCCAGCAGTGACTATGCGGGGGGGACCACAGATACGCAGTATTTT
D: TRBD2
size: few
J: TRBJ2-3
V: TRBV6-4